The next 6 T cell receptor beta chains were all read from a single sample in a study of brain T cells in children with intractable seizures. Using immunoSEQ multiplex PCR, the repertoire was profiled, and TCRdb retains in-frame clones only, with some absent. The sample lists approximately 60,000 clones, about 96% seen once, with 0.35% to 0.4% in the top ten. The sequences come from peripheral blood, collected at surgery. All receptors derive from a boy in the first two years of life with focal cortical dysplasia and intractable seizures.

This chain links TRBV5-6 with TRBJ2-3; TRBD1 matches at 7 bases. J was trimmed by 4 bases and V by 4 bases; bases with no gene match: 9. Germline CDR1 is SGHDT and CDR2 is YYEEEE. The CDR3 consists of 15 residues. The CDR3 is CASSPMHRGSDTQYF. The CDR3, as DNA: TGTGCCAGCAGCCCGATGCACAGGGGCTCAGATACGCAGTATTTT.

The J gene is TRBJ1-1, the V gene TRBV5-1, with D possibly matching TRBD1 (5 bases). V was cut by 1 base and J by 2 bases, with 24 bases left in between. CDR1 is SGHRS and CDR2 is YFSETQ in the germline V gene. This CDR3 contains 19 residues. The CDR3 DNA sequence: TGCGCCAGCAGCTTGTCTCCCGGGCAGGGTCGGTATGCTAACACTGAAGCTTTCTTT. It codes for CASSLSPGQGRYANTEAFF.

CDR3 DNA sequence: TGCAGCGCGACCGGGGGGGGCGAGACCCAGTACTTC. Its protein product is CSATGGGETQYF. This sequence joins TRBV29-1 and TRBJ2-5; 8 nucleotides agree with TRBD2. Germline loops: CDR1 SQVTM, CDR2 ANQGSEA. V was clipped by 7 bases and J by 5 bases; unmatched bases: 6. There are 12 residues in the CDR3.

To note about this clone: One junction end does not reproduce the germline sequence, and a read error may be involved. CDR3 amino acids: CASSLGGRETQYF. The CDR3 DNA follows: TGTGCCAGCAGTTTGGGGGGCCGGGAGACCCAGTACTTC. The chain links TRBV5-4 to TRBJ2-5; D is tentatively TRBD1 or TRBD2 (6 bases each). The length of the CDR3 is 13 residues. Germline values: CDR1 SGHNT, CDR2 YYREEE (reference sequence).

This clone was observed once. The rearrangement joins TRBV5-6 to TRBJ2-7; no reliable D call. The CDR3 extends over 12 amino acids. The V gene lost 0 bases and the J gene lost 3 bases, with 4 bases spanning the gap. CDR1 is SGHDT and CDR2 is YYEEEE in the germline V gene. CDR3 DNA sequence: TGTGCCAGCAGCTTGGGTGTCTACGAGCAGTACTTC. Its protein is CASSLGVYEQYF.

The V gene is TRBV15, the J gene TRBJ2-1; tentatively, D is TRBD1 (6 bases). Per germline, CDR1 LNHNV and CDR2 YYDKDF (reference sequence). The CDR3 loop spans 15 amino acids. With 2 bases removed from V and 7 bases from J, the gap between germline ends came to 15 bases. The CDR3 nucleotides are TGTGCCACCAGCAGAAACAGGGTTGGGGGTAATGAGCAGTTCTTC. Its protein is CATSRNRVGGNEQFF.